The rows below give T cell receptor beta chains drawn from one sample of a study of blood T cell repertoires in COVID-19. Profiled with immunoSEQ multiplex PCR; TCRdb holds only in-frame clones, not every one. Of some 150,000 clones listed, around 84% are singletons. The sequencing input was peripheral blood. Receptor source: a man between 65 and 85 years old with acute or convalescent COVID-19. Each CDR3 is given with its conserved first and last residue. The D gene is left open where the match is weak. For some rows the clone size is stated as once, few or many, or as a class when expanded; others skip it.

TRBJ1-1 | TRBV7-3 | NA | NA | TGTGCCAGCAGCCCTCAGGGATTCGGCAACACTGAAGCTTTCTTT | CASSPQGFGNTEAFF
TRBJ2-5 | TRBV5-6 | NA | TRBD1 | TGTGCCAGCAGGACAGGGTTGTGGGAGACCCAGTACTTC | CASRTGLWETQYF
TRBJ2-2 | TRBV27 | few | NA | TGTGCCAGCAGTTCCCCCGGGGTTGCCGGGGAGCTGTTTTTT | CASSSPGVAGELFF
TRBJ1-4 | TRBV5-4 | NA | NA | TGTGCCAGCAGCCTAAGCGGACCGGCGGGAAATGAAAAACTGTTTTTT | CASSLSGPAGNEKLFF
TRBJ2-5 | TRBV24-1 | NA | TRBD1 | TGTGCCACCGCGAGCTCAGGGGGAGAGACCCAGTACTTC | CATASSGGETQYF
TRBJ2-7 | TRBV10-3 | NA | TRBD1 | TGTGCCATCAGTGAGGGGACAGCTCCCTACGAGCAGTACTTC | CAISEGTAPYEQYF
TRBJ1-5 | TRBV19 | NA | TRBD1 | TGTGCCAGTAGTATCCAACAGGGGCTCGGAATAAGCAATCAGCCCCAGCATTTT | CASSIQQGLGISNQPQHF
TRBJ1-5 | TRBV6-5 | once | NA | TGTGCCAGCAGGAGGGAGGACAATCAGCCCCAGCATTTT | CASRREDNQPQHF
TRBJ2-1 | TRBV5-4 | NA | TRBD1 | TGTGCCAGCAGCATACAGGGGGGTTCCTACAATGAGCAGTTCTTC | CASSIQGGSYNEQFF
TRBJ1-5 | TRBV28 | NA | TRBD1 | TGTGCCGGAGGGGGCGCGGGCAATCAGCCCCAGCATTTT | CAGGGAGNQPQHF
TRBJ2-1 | TRBV10-3 | NA | TRBD2 | TGTGCCTCTAGCGGGGGGGCCTCAGCAATCGATGAGCAGTTCTTC | CASSGGASAIDEQFF
TRBJ1-4 | TRBV5-1 | NA | NA | TGCGCCAGCAGCTTGGCCGGGGGGATCGCAACTAATGAAAAACTGTTTTTT | CASSLAGGIATNEKLFF
TRBJ2-1 | TRBV14 | few | NA | TGTGCCAGCAGCTCAAGCTGGTATAGGGTAGCAGGACTATCGGGAGATGAGCAGTTCTTC | CASSSSWYRVAGLSGDEQFF
TRBJ2-5 | TRBV19 | NA | TRBD2 | TGTGCCAGTAGGCTGACTAGCGGGGCCCAAGAGACCCAGTACTTC | CASRLTSGAQETQYF
TRBJ1-2 | TRBV20-1 | many | TRBD1 | TGCAGTGCTAGTTCCCGGGCAGGGGGCCATGGCTACACCTTC | CSASSRAGGHGYTF
TRBJ2-2 | TRBV5-6 | NA | TRBD2 | TGTGCCAGCGGGACTACGAACACCGGGGAGCTGTTTTTT | CASGTTNTGELFF
TRBJ1-1 | TRBV6-5 | NA | NA | TGTGCCAGCAGCCCCGGGGGTATCCTGGGCACTGAAGCTTTCTTT | CASSPGGILGTEAFF
TRBJ2-3 | TRBV5-1 | NA | NA | TGCGCCAGCAGCTTGCGAACGGGGGGCGGCGCAGATACGCAGTATTTT | CASSLRTGGGADTQYF
TRBJ1-2 | TRBV3-1/TRBV3-2 | NA | TRBD1 | TGTGCCAGCAGCCACAAGGGACAGGGTCTATACTATGGCTACACCTTC | CASSHKGQGLYYGYTF
TRBJ1-1 | TRBV27 | NA | NA | TGTGCCAGCAGTTACTCCCACGGGGAGTTGGTCACTGAAGCTTTCTTT | CASSYSHGELVTEAFF
TRBJ1-1 | TRBV18 | NA | NA | TGTGCCAGCTCAACGGACAGGAACACTGAAGCTTTCTTT | CASSTDRNTEAFF
TRBJ2-1 | TRBV18 | NA | NA | TGTGCCAGCTCCCACGTGGGGGAGGTCTTCAATGAGCAGTTCTTC | CASSHVGEVFNEQFF
TRBJ2-7 | TRBV3-1/TRBV3-2 | NA | TRBD2 | TGTGCCAGCAGCCAAGATCCGTCCCTAGCGGGGGTCTTTGGGTACGAGCAGTACTTC | CASSQDPSLAGVFGYEQYF
TRBJ1-4 | TRBV28 | NA | NA | TGTGCCAGCAGTTCCACCCGGGACAATAATGAAAAACTGTTTTTT | CASSSTRDNNEKLFF
TRBJ2-7 | TRBV18 | NA | NA | TGTGCCAGCTCTTTCCCCACGACAGGTTTTTACGAGCAGTACTTC | CASSFPTTGFYEQYF
TRBJ1-3 | TRBV5-6 | NA | NA | TGTGCCAGCAGCTTGGATCGGTTCGCTGGAAACACCATATATTTT | CASSLDRFAGNTIYF
TRBJ1-2 | TRBV7-9 | once | NA | TGTGCCAGCAGCCCTAGCGGTGGTTACGGCTACACCTTC | CASSPSGGYGYTF
TRBJ1-1 | TRBV6-2/TRBV6-3 | NA | NA | TGTGCCAGCAGTTACCATGGGGGCGCCACTGAAGCTTTCTTT | CASSYHGGATEAFF
TRBJ1-4 | TRBV5-1 | NA | TRBD1 | TGCGCCAGCAGCCCCGAGGTGGACAGGAATGAAAAACTGTTTTTT | CASSPEVDRNEKLFF
TRBJ2-7 | TRBV3-1/TRBV3-2 | NA | NA | TGTGCCAGCAGCCAAGGGGGAGAGGTCCGCGACTACGAGCAGTACTTC | CASSQGGEVRDYEQYF
TRBJ2-1 | TRBV15 | NA | NA | TGTGCCACCAGCAGAGAGGGTCAGGGGTGGGATGAGCAGTTCTTC | CATSREGQGWDEQFF
TRBJ1-3 | TRBV6-5 | NA | NA | TGTGCCAGCAGTGACTCCGGGTCTTACGGAAACACCATATATTTT | CASSDSGSYGNTIYF
TRBJ1-4 | TRBV24-1 | NA | TRBD1 | TGTGCCACCAGTGACCCGGGACAGGGGAATGAAAAACTGTTTTTT | CATSDPGQGNEKLFF
TRBJ2-7 | TRBV5-1 | few | NA | TGCGCCAGCAGCTTGACAGATTATTCCTACGAGCAGTACTTC | CASSLTDYSYEQYF
TRBJ1-2 | TRBV18 | NA | NA | TGTGCCAGCTCAGTACAACAGGGTGACTATGGCTACACCTTC | CASSVQQGDYGYTF
TRBJ2-1 | TRBV5-1 | many | TRBD1 | TGCGCCAGCAGTATCCGGGACAGGGGGGATAATGAGCAGTTCTTC | CASSIRDRGDNEQFF
TRBJ1-4 | TRBV6-6 | few | TRBD1 | TGTGCCAGCAGTAACAGGGGTCCGACTAATGAAAAACTGTTTTTT | CASSNRGPTNEKLFF
TRBJ1-2 | TRBV19 | NA | NA | TGTGCCAGTAACCCAGGTTCCAACTATGGCTACACCTTC | CASNPGSNYGYTF
TRBJ2-7 | TRBV18 | NA | NA | TGTGCCAGCTCAGTCGGGGGTTCCTACGAGCAGTACTTC | CASSVGGSYEQYF
TRBJ2-2 | TRBV3-1/TRBV3-2 | NA | NA | TGTGCCAGCAGCCAAGGGCCGAAACACACCGGGGAGCTGTTTTTT | CASSQGPKHTGELFF
TRBJ1-1 | TRBV3-1/TRBV3-2 | NA | TRBD1 | TGTGCCAGCAGCCCCAGGGACAGAAACACTGAAGCTTTCTTT | CASSPRDRNTEAFF
TRBJ1-1 | TRBV7-6 | once | NA | TGTGCCAGCAGCTTGAGCATGAACACTGAAGCTTTCTTT | CASSLSMNTEAFF
TRBJ1-6 | TRBV7-8 | NA | NA | TGTGCCAGCAGCAGAGACGGTTATAATTCACCCCTCCACTTT | CASSRDGYNSPLHF
TRBJ1-2 | TRBV5-4 | NA | NA | TGTGCCAGCACCTCCGCAGGGATCTATGGCTACACCTTC | CASTSAGIYGYTF
TRBJ2-7 | TRBV7-9 | NA | TRBD1 | TGTGCCAGCAGCTTAGCGTCAGGAGTCGGGACAGGGGGTTCCTACGAGCAGTACTTC | CASSLASGVGTGGSYEQYF
TRBJ1-2 | TRBV5-6 | NA | NA | TGTGCCAGCAGCTTTGACAGGAACAGCGGCTACACCTTC | CASSFDRNSGYTF
TRBJ1-2 | TRBV25-1 | NA | NA | TGTTGCGGATTCGCCCGGGACAAAAGACAATTTAACTATGGCTACACCTTC | CCGFARDKRQFNYGYTF
TRBJ1-1 | TRBV27 | NA | NA | TGTGCCAGCACTTCGACAGAACTGAACACTGAAGCTTTCTTT | CASTSTELNTEAFF
TRBJ1-6 | TRBV28 | NA | NA | TGTGCCAGCAGTTTAGAGGTTCTAACCCCCGGGGCACCCCTCCACTTT | CASSLEVLTPGAPLHF
TRBJ1-2 | TRBV2 | NA | NA | TGTGCCAGCAGCGAAGAGAGGGACATTCCATCTACCTTC | CASSEERDIPSTF
TRBJ2-7 | TRBV28 | NA | TRBD1 | TGTGCCACCAAGACAGGGAGCTACGAGCAGTACTTC | CATKTGSYEQYF
TRBJ2-1 | TRBV11-3 | NA | TRBD2 | TGTGCCAGCAGACGCCTGGGCGGGAGTGGAAATGAGCAGTTCTTC | CASRRLGGSGNEQFF
TRBJ2-7 | TRBV3-1/TRBV3-2 | NA | TRBD1 | TGTGCCAGCAGCCAAATTAGGGGGCACGAGCAGTACTTC | CASSQIRGHEQYF
TRBJ2-1 | TRBV4-1 | NA | NA | TGCGCCAGCAGCCAAAGCGCTAGTCCCACAAGGAATGAGCAGTTCTTC | CASSQSASPTRNEQFF
TRBJ2-7 | TRBV28 | NA | NA | TGTGCCAGCAGTTTATCAGGGGCCTCCTACGAGCAGTACTTC | CASSLSGASYEQYF